The 24 T cell receptor beta chains reported below all come from one sample, sequenced in a study of response to subunit inactivated influenza vaccine. TCRdb reprocessed the RT-PCR reads via MiXCR and lists one record per CDR3 protein. The data hold over 800,000 distinct CDR3 sequences, with around 20% observed a single time. Sequences were derived from PBMCs from blood, sampled more than 4 days after vaccination. These receptors originate from a man between 50 and 59 years old who received an inactivated influenza vaccine.

The chain combines TRBV4-2 with TRBJ2-5; D might be TRBD2 (6 bases). Trimming pared 4 bases from V and 7 bases from J, leaving 13 bases between. Germline CDR1 is LGHNA and CDR2 is YNFKEQ. The CDR3 is 13 amino acids. The CDR3 here is CASSLGSGSTQYF. As DNA, the CDR3 is TGTGCCAGCAGCCTTGGGAGCGGGTCGACCCAGTACTTC.

A few counts support this clonotype. The chain employs TRBV5-1 and TRBJ1-1; D possibly corresponds to TRBD1 (5 bases). Germline V gene data show CDR1 as SGHRS and CDR2 as YFSETQ. The CDR3 extends over 14 amino acids. The V gene lost 2 bases and the J gene lost 6 bases, with 14 bases spanning the gap. Written as DNA, the CDR3 is TGCGCCAGCAGCTTCCAGGGTTACGAAGCTGAAGCTTTCTTT. It encodes CASSFQGYEAEAFF.

This chain links TRBV29-1 with TRBJ2-5; D gene unclear. There are 12 residues in the CDR3. From germline, CDR1 is SQVTM and CDR2 ANQGSEA. The V gene lost 6 bases and the J gene lost 1 base, with 9 bases spanning the gap. CDR3 sequence: CSVNPGQETQYF. The CDR3 DNA reads as TGCAGCGTCAACCCAGGCCAAGAGACCCAGTACTTC. Full variable domain (outside the CDR3, taken from reference TRBV29-1 and TRBJ2-5): SAVISQKPSRDICQRGTSLTIQCQVDSQVTMMFWYRQQPGQSLTLIATANQGSEATYESGFVIDKFPISRPNLTFSTLTVSNMSPEDSSIYLCSVNPGQETQYFGPGTRLLVL.

CDR3 sequence reads: CSVEGVTEAFF. The CDR3 nucleotides are TGCAGCGTTGAGGGTGTCACTGAAGCTTTCTTT. The J gene is TRBJ1-1, the V gene TRBV29-1; D gene unclear. The CDR3 consists of 11 residues. CDR1 SQVTM and CDR2 ANQGSEA come from the germline V gene. Trimming left V 3 bases short and J 4 bases short, with 6 bases between.

This clonotype was recorded a few times. This rearrangement joins TRBV20-1 to TRBJ2-3; a possible D gene is TRBD1 (6 bases). The CDR3 contains 16 residues. V gave up 4 bases and J gave up 4 bases, with 21 bases separating them. The germline V gene encodes CDR1 DFQATT and CDR2 SNEGSKA (reference sequence). As DNA, the CDR3 is TGCAGTGCTAACCCCGGAACAGGGTTGGGGTCAGATACGCAGTATTTT. Residues: CSANPGTGLGSDTQYF.

This clonotype occurred many times. The genes are TRBV5-1 and TRBJ2-7; the match to TRBD1 covers 8 bases. The CDR3 sequence is 14 residues long. The J segment lost 5 bases and the V segment lost 3 bases, leaving 7 bases of the junction unmatched. From germline, CDR1 is SGHRS and CDR2 YFSETQ. The CDR3 sequence is CASSWTGIGNEQYF. The CDR3 DNA reads TGCGCCAGCAGCTGGACAGGGATCGGCAACGAGCAGTACTTC.

This clonotype was seen more than once but under ten times. The genes are TRBV4-1 and TRBJ1-1, with D possibly TRBD1 on 6 matching bases. CDR1 is MGHRA and CDR2 is YSYEKL in the germline V gene. This CDR3 has 17 residues. The V end was cut by 5 bases, the J end by 0 bases, with 19 bases between. CDR3 loop: CASSKAAGARMNTEAFF. Written as DNA, the CDR3 is TGCGCCAGCAGCAAAGCTGCGGGGGCGCGGATGAACACTGAAGCTTTCTTT.

The table lists this clonotype with a few counts. This chain uses TRBV12-3 or TRBV12-4 with TRBJ2-3; 8 bases map to TRBD1. This CDR3 contains 15 residues. Trimming cost V 8 bases and J 5 bases; bases outside gene matches: 12. The CDR3 DNA is TGTGCCAGCTTACTCACAGGGGGGCGTCTAGATACGCAGTATTTT. Translating gives CASLLTGGRLDTQYF.

This chain joins TRBV12-3 or TRBV12-4 and TRBJ2-7; D is unresolved. The length of the CDR3 is 15 residues. V was trimmed by 6 bases and J by 5 bases, leaving 20 bases between them. The CDR3 here is CASRDHGSGPHEQYF. The CDR3 bases are TGTGCCAGCAGAGACCACGGATCAGGCCCCCACGAGCAGTACTTC.

The chain carries TRBV7-2 and TRBJ2-7; TRBD2 aligns across 11 bases. CDR3 size: 15 residues. V lost 4 bases and J lost 0; bases outside the gene matches: 2. Germline CDR1 SGHTA, CDR2 FQGNSA. CDR3 DNA sequence: TGTGCCAGCAGCTCTAGCGGGGGGTCCTCCTACGAGCAGTACTTC. It translates to CASSSSGGSSYEQYF.

This clonotype occurred many times. The CDR3 loop reads CSEDRATQNEQFF. CDR3 DNA: TGCAGCGAGGACAGGGCGACACAGAATGAGCAGTTCTTC. The chain is built from TRBV29-1 and TRBJ2-1; 8 nucleotides line up with TRBD1. The CDR3 contains 13 residues. CDR1 is SQVTM, CDR2 ANQGSEA, per germline. Trimming took 7 bases from V and 7 from J; bases not matched to a gene: 9.

The V gene is TRBV20-1, the J gene TRBJ2-4; 12 bases line up with TRBD2. V lost 4 bases, J lost 7 bases, and 14 bases stayed unmatched. Germline V gene sequence: CDR1 DFQATT, CDR2 SNEGSKA (reference sequence). The CDR3 has 17 residues. The CDR3 sequence: CSAKPRLAGAIVNIQYF. CDR3 bases: TGCAGTGCTAAGCCAAGACTAGCGGGAGCTATTGTGAACATTCAGTACTTC.

This clonotype was observed a few times. This chain connects TRBV11-2 to TRBJ2-1; 7 nucleotides match TRBD2. Germline V gene sequence: CDR1 SGHAT, CDR2 FQNNGV. CDR3 length equals 14 residues. Losses at the gene ends were 2 bases for V and 7 bases for J; bases not matched to a gene: 5. CDR3 coding DNA: TGTGCCAGCAGCTTAAGCGGGGCGGGAAATGAGCAGTTCTTC. This sequence encodes CASSLSGAGNEQFF.

V usage is TRBV25-1 and J usage is TRBJ2-1; TRBD2 agrees at 7 bases. The trim removed 4 bases at V and 5 bases at J, leaving 14 bases unmatched. Looked up from germline, CDR1 is MGHDK and CDR2 is SYGVNS. The CDR3 sequence is 17 residues long. The CDR3 is CASSASGNERGDNEQFF. The DNA for the CDR3 is TGTGCCAGCAGTGCGAGTGGCAACGAGCGGGGTGACAATGAGCAGTTCTTC.

This clonotype turned up a few times. The rearrangement uses TRBV7-6 and TRBJ1-5; no clear D. CDR3 length: 13 residues. Trimming shortened V by 0 bases and J by 6 bases, and 6 bases separated the two germline ends. Germline V gene lookup returns CDR1 SGHVS and CDR2 FNYEAQ. The CDR3 sequence is CASSLADTQPQHF. Here the CDR3 DNA reads TGTGCCAGCAGCTTAGCCGACACTCAGCCCCAGCATTTT.

This clonotype was picked up a small number of times. The rearrangement links TRBV30 to TRBJ1-3, with D unresolved. CDR1 is GTSNPN and CDR2 is SVGIG in the germline V gene (reference sequence). The CDR3 is 13 residues long. V was clipped by 6 bases and J by 2 bases, with 11 bases between them. The CDR3 spells CACAAVPGNTIYF. CDR3 nucleotides: TGTGCCTGTGCAGCAGTACCTGGAAACACCATATATTTT.

This clonotype was seen more than once but under ten times. This chain connects TRBV2 to TRBJ2-7; TRBD1 is a possible D gene (6 bases). V lost 8 bases, J lost 3 bases, and 11 bases lay in between. Germline V gives CDR1 SNHLY, CDR2 FYNNEI. CDR3 length: 12 amino acids. The CDR3 is CASQARGYEQYF. CDR3 nucleotides: TGTGCCAGCCAGGCCAGGGGCTACGAGCAGTACTTC.

The V call is TRBV30, the J call TRBJ2-5; 7 bases are a match to TRBD2. With V trimmed by 4 bases and J by 5 bases, 7 bases remained unmatched. Germline V lookup: CDR1 GTSNPN, CDR2 SVGIG (reference sequence). The CDR3 loop spans 13 amino acids. The CDR3, as DNA: TGTGCCTGGAATACCGGACTAGAGGAGACCCAGTACTTC. Translation gives CAWNTGLEETQYF.

The V call is TRBV19, the J call TRBJ2-5; a possible D gene is TRBD2 (6 bases). Trimming cost V 6 bases and J 5 bases, with 16 bases left between them. Germline loops: CDR1 LNHDA, CDR2 SQIVND (reference sequence). This CDR3 comprises 14 residues. CDR3 sequence reads: CASSSRGGRETQYF. The CDR3 bases are TGTGCCAGTAGCTCTCGGGGTGGGAGGGAGACCCAGTACTTC.

The chain uses TRBV24-1 and TRBJ2-5, with 9 bases fitting TRBD2. Germline CDR1 and CDR2: KGHDR and SFDVKD. The CDR3 consists of 15 residues. J lost 4 bases, V lost 3 bases, and 5 bases had no gene match. CDR3 residues: CATSDAMTSGETQYF. The DNA of the CDR3 is TGTGCCACCAGTGATGCCATGACTAGCGGAGAGACCCAGTACTTC.

This clonotype turned up a few times. At one end the junction does not follow the germline gene, possibly because of a read error. V usage is TRBV7-7 and J usage is TRBJ2-1, with TRBD2 matching 7 bases. This CDR3 has 16 residues. Germline assignment: CDR1 SSHAT and CDR2 FNYEAQ (reference sequence). CDR3 loop: CASSLGAGPSYNEQFF. The CDR3, as DNA: TGTGCTAGCAGCTTAGGAGCGGGGCCCTCCTACAATGAGCAGTTCTTC.

The V and J genes are TRBV9 and TRBJ2-2; 7 bases line up with TRBD2. V lost 0 bases to trimming and J lost 5 bases; unmatched junction nucleotides: 4. The CDR3 is made up of 15 amino acids. From germline, CDR1 is SGDLS and CDR2 YYNGEE. CDR3 in DNA: TGTGCCAGCAGCGTAGTAGCGGGCCCAACCGGGGAGCTGTTTTTT. Translation gives CASSVVAGPTGELFF.

The V gene is TRBV4-3, the J gene TRBJ2-6; tentatively, D is TRBD1 (5 bases). This CDR3 comprises 16 residues. V was shortened by 0 bases and J by 3 bases, with 9 bases between the two germline ends. The germline V gene has CDR1 LGHNA and CDR2 YSLEER. DNA of the CDR3: TGCGCCAGCAGCCAAGATCGGACACGTGGGGCCAACGTCCTGACTTTC. Translating it yields CASSQDRTRGANVLTF.

The chain links TRBV20-1 to TRBJ1-6, with D tentatively TRBD1 (6 bases). CDR1 and CDR2 from the germline V gene are DFQATT and SNEGSKA (reference sequence). The CDR3 loop spans 14 amino acids. V lost 7 bases and J lost 4, with 14 bases in between. The chain's CDR3 is CSGQTGVYNSPLHF. DNA for the CDR3: TGCAGTGGACAGACAGGAGTTTATAATTCACCCCTCCACTTT.